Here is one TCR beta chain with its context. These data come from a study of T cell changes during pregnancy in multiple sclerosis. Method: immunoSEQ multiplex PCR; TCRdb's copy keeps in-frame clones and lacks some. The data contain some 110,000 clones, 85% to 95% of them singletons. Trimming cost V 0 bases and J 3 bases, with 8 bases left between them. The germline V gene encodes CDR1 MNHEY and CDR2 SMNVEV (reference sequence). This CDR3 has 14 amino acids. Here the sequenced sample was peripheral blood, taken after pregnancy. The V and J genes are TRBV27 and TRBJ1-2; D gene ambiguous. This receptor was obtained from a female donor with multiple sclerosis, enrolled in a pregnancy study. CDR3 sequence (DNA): TGTGCCAGCAGTTTATCAGCCGGGTACTATGGCTACACCTTC. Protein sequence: CASSLSAGYYGYTF.